This TCR beta chain was identified in a study of T cells in Graves' hyperthyroidism and ophthalmopathy. Germline loops: CDR1 SGHAT, CDR2 FQNNGV. The CDR3 extends over 16 amino acids. V was shortened by 1 base and J by 5 bases, with 18 bases between the two germline ends. There were TCR beta CDR3 regions amplified from RNA transcripts. Initially, a first-round RT-PCR of the TCR CDR3 employed the HTBI primer set. TCRdb itself ran the multiplex PCR reads through MiXCR, one entry per CDR3 protein. The sample carries approximately 690,000 distinct CDR3 sequences, around 20% recorded once. This clonotype was detected many times.

The receptor comes from a man under 40 with Graves' ophthalmopathy. The sample was blood. V usage is TRBV11-2 and J usage is TRBJ2-7; no firm D call. CDR3 sequence reads: CASSLGPNPGHNEQYF. The CDR3 DNA reads as TGTGCCAGCAGCTTAGGCCCAAATCCGGGCCATAACGAGCAGTACTTC.